This T cell receptor (beta chain) was sequenced during a study of T-cell reconstitution after alpha-beta-depleted transplantation in children. Preparation of the TCRbeta library involved a method that used unique molecular identifiers. TCRdb re-analysed the PCR reads in MiXCR, keeping a single row per CDR3 protein. In the table there are some 600,000 distinct CDR3 sequences, 15% to 20% of which are singletons. Trimming cost V 5 bases and J 0 bases, with 10 bases left between them. The CDR3 extends over 14 amino acids. Germline V gene lookup returns CDR1 SGHNT and CDR2 YENEEA. The chain couples TRBV11-3 to TRBJ1-1, with D possibly TRBD1 on 5 matching bases. Specimen: PBMCs from the stem cell graft donor, collected from the stem cell graft. The TCR sequence derives from a human donor who donated a stem cell graft to a child with acute myeloid leukemia. CDR3 nucleotide sequence: TGTGCCAGCAGCGCCTCAGGGATGAACACTGAAGCTTTCTTT. Its protein product is CASSASGMNTEAFF.